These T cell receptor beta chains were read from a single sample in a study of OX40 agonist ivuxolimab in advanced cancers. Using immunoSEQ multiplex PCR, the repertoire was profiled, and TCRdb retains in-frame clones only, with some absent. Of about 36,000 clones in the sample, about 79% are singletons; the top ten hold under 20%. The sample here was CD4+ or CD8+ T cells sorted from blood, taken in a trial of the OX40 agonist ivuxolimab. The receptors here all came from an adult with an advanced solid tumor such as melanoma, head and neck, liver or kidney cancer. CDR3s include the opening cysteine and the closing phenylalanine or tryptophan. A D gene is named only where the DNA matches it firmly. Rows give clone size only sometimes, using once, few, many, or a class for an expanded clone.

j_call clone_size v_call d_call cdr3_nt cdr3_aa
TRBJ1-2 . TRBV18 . TGTGCCAGCTCCAAGGGAGGGGAGAGCGGCTACACCTTC CASSKGGESGYTF
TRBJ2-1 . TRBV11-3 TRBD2 TGTGCCAGCAGCACCACTAGCGGGGAGATGAATGAGCAGTTCTTC CASSTTSGEMNEQFF
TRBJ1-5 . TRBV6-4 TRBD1 TGTGCCAGCAGTAGACAGGGGGTACGCCTTAATCAGCCCCAGCATTTT CASSRQGVRLNQPQHF
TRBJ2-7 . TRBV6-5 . TGTGCCAGCAGGGACTCACCGTACGAGCAGTACTTC CASRDSPYEQYF
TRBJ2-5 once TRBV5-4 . TGTGCCAGCAGCTCCCGGGACGGCCAAGAGACCCAGTACTTC CASSSRDGQETQYF
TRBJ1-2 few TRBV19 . TGTGCCAGTAGTAAAGGGACTTTTAACTATGGCTACACCTTC CASSKGTFNYGYTF
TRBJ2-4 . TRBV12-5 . TGTGCTAGTGGCCCTGAAGGGGCCTTAATTCAGTACTTC CASGPEGALIQYF
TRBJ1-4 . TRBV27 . TGTGCCACCCGACGCGATGAAAAACTGTTTTTT CATRRDEKLFF
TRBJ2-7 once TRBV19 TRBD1 TGTGCCAGTAGTAAGGACAGGCCTTCGGAGCAGTACTTC CASSKDRPSEQYF
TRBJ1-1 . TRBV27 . TGTGCCAGCAGTTTCGCAGTCGGCACTGAAGCTTTCTTT CASSFAVGTEAFF
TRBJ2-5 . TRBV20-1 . TGCAGTGCCCTTACGAAGGAGACCCAGTACTTC CSALTKETQYF
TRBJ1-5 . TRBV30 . TGTGCCTGGAGTGTAAGGAGTATAATCAGCCCCCAGCATTTT CAWSVRSIISPQHF
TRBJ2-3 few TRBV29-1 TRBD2 TGCAGCGTTGTCCCGACTTCTGGGCGGGGGGATACAGATACGCAGTATTTT CSVVPTSGRGDTDTQYF
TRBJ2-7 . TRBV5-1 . TGCGCCAGCAGCTTGACCCCGTACGAGCAGTACTTC CASSLTPYEQYF
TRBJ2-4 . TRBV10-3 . TGTGCCATCAGTGGGGACAAAAACATTCAGTACTTC CAISGDKNIQYF
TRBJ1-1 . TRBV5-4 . TGTGCCAGCAGCCGCGGAACATTGAACACTGAAGCTTTCTTT CASSRGTLNTEAFF
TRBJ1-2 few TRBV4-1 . TGCGCCAGCAGCCAAAAACTGGCCGGATGGAACGGCTACACCTTC CASSQKLAGWNGYTF
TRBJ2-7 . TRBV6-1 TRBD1 TGTGCCAGCAGTGTAGACAGGGCCTACGAGCAGTACTTC CASSVDRAYEQYF
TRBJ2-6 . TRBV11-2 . TGTGCCAGCAGCTCCCCACGACAGTGGTGGGCCAACGTCCTGACTTTC CASSSPRQWWANVLTF
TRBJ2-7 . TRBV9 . TGTGCCAGCAGCGAGGGGGGCGGAGCAGGGGGTTTAGAGCAGTACTTC CASSEGGGAGGLEQYF
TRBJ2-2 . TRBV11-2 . TGTGCCAGCAGCCACGGCCGGCAAGACACCGGGGAGCTGTTTTTT CASSHGRQDTGELFF
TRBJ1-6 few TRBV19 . TGTGCCAGTACCTCCTCGTTGGGCTCGGGAAATTCACCCCTCCACTTT CASTSSLGSGNSPLHF
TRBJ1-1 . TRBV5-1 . TGCGCCAGCAGCGTGGGGAACACTGAAGCTTTCTTT CASSVGNTEAFF
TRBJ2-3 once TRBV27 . TGTGCCAGCAGTCCCTACTTCACAGATACGCAGTATTTT CASSPYFTDTQYF
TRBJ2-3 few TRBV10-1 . TGCGCCAGCAGTGAGGGTCCGGGGGCGGCGCAGTATTTT CASSEGPGAAQYF
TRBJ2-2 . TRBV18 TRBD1 TGTGCCAGCTCACCGAGGGACAGTGGGTCCGGGGAGCTGTTTTTT CASSPRDSGSGELFF
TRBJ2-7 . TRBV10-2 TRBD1 TGCGCCAGCGCAGGGGGCGGGGAGCAGTACTTC CASAGGGEQYF
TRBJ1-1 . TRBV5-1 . TGCGCCAGCAGCTTGGAGGACGGTTACACTGAAGCTTTCTTT CASSLEDGYTEAFF
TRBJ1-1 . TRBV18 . TGTGCCAGCTCGGGGAGCATGAACACTGAAGCTTTCTTT CASSGSMNTEAFF
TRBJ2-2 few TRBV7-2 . TGTGCCAGCAGCCGGGACATCCTATACACCGGGGAGCTGTTTTTT CASSRDILYTGELFF
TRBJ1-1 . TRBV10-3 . TGTGCCATCAGTGAACGAGCCCAGAACACTGAAGCTTTCTTT CAISERAQNTEAFF
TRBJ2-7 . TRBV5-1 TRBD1 TGCGCCAGCAGCTTCGGACAGGATTCGGACGAGCAGTACTTC CASSFGQDSDEQYF